The 3 T cell receptor beta chains below were found in one sample sequenced in a study of blood T cell repertoires in COVID-19. Libraries were prepared by immunoSEQ multiplex PCR; TCRdb keeps only in-frame clonotypes and omits some of them. The sample lists approximately 100,000 clones, roughly 80% occurring once. Sequenced material: peripheral blood. These receptors were obtained from a man between 60 and 70 years old with acute or convalescent COVID-19.

This rearrangement joins TRBV24-1 to TRBJ2-1; 9 bases map to TRBD2. V was clipped by 1 base and J by 7 bases; unmatched bases: 7. The CDR3 runs 16 residues. From germline, CDR1 is KGHDR and CDR2 SFDVKD. The CDR3 region is CATSDFSSGIANEQFF. Written as DNA, the CDR3 is TGTGCCACCAGTGATTTTTCTAGCGGGATAGCAAATGAGCAGTTCTTC.

The chain employs TRBV3-1 (or the pseudogene TRBV3-2) and TRBJ2-5, with a weak D call TRBD2 (5 bases). This CDR3 comprises 12 residues. The V and J ends lost 4 bases and 4 bases respectively, with 7 bases between them. CDR1 and CDR2 from the germline V gene are LGHDT and YNNKEL (reference sequence). CDR3 protein: CASSRLAETQYF. In nucleotides, the CDR3 is TGTGCCAGCAGCCGGCTAGCAGAGACCCAGTACTTC.

Only one count was recorded for this clone. This chain links TRBV7-6 with TRBJ1-2; possibly TRBD1 for D (6 bases). Germline lookup yields CDR1 SGHVS and CDR2 FNYEAQ. The CDR3 sequence is 15 residues long. The V gene lost 3 bases and the J gene lost 4 bases, with 15 bases spanning the gap. The CDR3: CASSFSEDSLYGYTF. The CDR3 DNA follows: TGTGCCAGCAGCTTCAGCGAGGACAGCCTCTATGGCTACACCTTC.